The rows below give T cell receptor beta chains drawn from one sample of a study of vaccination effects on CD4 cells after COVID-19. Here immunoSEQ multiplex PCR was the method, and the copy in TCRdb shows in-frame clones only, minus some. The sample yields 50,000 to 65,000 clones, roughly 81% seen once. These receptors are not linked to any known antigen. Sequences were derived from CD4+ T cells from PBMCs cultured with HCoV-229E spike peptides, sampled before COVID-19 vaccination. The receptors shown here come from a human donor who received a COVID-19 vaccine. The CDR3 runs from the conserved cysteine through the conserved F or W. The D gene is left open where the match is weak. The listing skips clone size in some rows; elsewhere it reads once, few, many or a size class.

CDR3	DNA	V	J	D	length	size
CATSDSVKVGTSGLSNEQFF	TGTGCCACCAGTGATTCCGTCAAAGTAGGGACTAGCGGGTTATCTAATGAGCAGTTCTTC	TRBV24-1	TRBJ2-1	TRBD2	20	.
CASSSTGGRTTNEKLFF	TGCGCCAGCAGCTCCACAGGGGGCAGAACAACTAATGAAAAACTGTTTTTT	TRBV5-1	TRBJ1-4	TRBD1	17	.
CASRSDREAEKLFF	TGTGCCAGCAGATCGGACAGGGAAGCTGAAAAACTGTTTTTT	TRBV7-9	TRBJ1-4	TRBD1	14	.
CASSLGAEETQYF	TGCGCCAGCAGCTTGGGTGCCGAAGAGACCCAGTACTTC	TRBV5-1	TRBJ2-5	.	13	.
CASSQDWGRFYGYTF	TGTGCCAGCAGCCAAGATTGGGGGCGGTTCTATGGCTACACCTTC	TRBV3-1/TRBV3-2	TRBJ1-2	.	15	.
CAISVTGVDYGYTF	TGTGCCATCAGTGTAACAGGGGTAGACTATGGCTACACCTTC	TRBV10-3	TRBJ1-2	TRBD1	14	.
CASEIRVSGYSPLHF	TGTGCCAGCGAAATCCGGGTTTCGGGGTATTCACCCCTCCACTTT	TRBV7-2	TRBJ1-6	.	15	.
CASRGTGVRNQPQHF	TGTGCCAGCAGAGGTACAGGAGTTCGGAATCAGCCCCAGCATTTT	TRBV2	TRBJ1-5	.	15	.
CSASAGGGARDTQYF	TGCAGTGCTAGTGCGGGCGGGGGGGCGCGGGATACGCAGTATTTT	TRBV20-1	TRBJ2-3	TRBD2	15	.
CASSPRQVELPLHF	TGTGCCAGCAGCCCTCGACAGGTTGAATTACCCCTCCACTTT	TRBV7-2	TRBJ1-6	.	14	.
CASSQGSGPSYNSPLHF	TGCGCCAGCAGCCAAGGCTCCGGGCCCTCCTATAATTCACCCCTCCACTTT	TRBV4-3	TRBJ1-6	.	17	.
CASSLIEGLGTDTQYF	TGCGCCAGCAGCTTGATTGAGGGACTGGGCACAGATACGCAGTATTTT	TRBV5-1	TRBJ2-3	.	16	.
CASLGTPGEARRGTGELFF	TGCGCCAGCCTGGGGACGCCTGGAGAAGCGCGCCGGGGCACCGGGGAGCTGTTTTTT	TRBV10-2	TRBJ2-2	.	19	.
CASSLLAEQFF	TGTGCCAGCAGCCTGTTGGCTGAGCAGTTCTTC	TRBV7-2	TRBJ2-1	.	11	.
CASRAQGAGETQYF	TGTGCCAGCAGGGCACAGGGGGCTGGAGAGACCCAGTACTTC	TRBV28	TRBJ2-5	TRBD1	14	.
CASTTVGELFF	TGTGCCAGCACCACCGTCGGGGAGCTGTTTTTT	TRBV12-3/TRBV12-4	TRBJ2-2	.	11	.
CASSSIQGSSGTQYF	TGTGCCAGCAGCTCAATCCAGGGCTCCTCCGGGACCCAGTACTTC	TRBV28	TRBJ2-5	.	15	once
CASSSPADRRDTQYF	TGTGCCAGCAGCTCGCCAGCTGACCGGCGGGATACGCAGTATTTT	TRBV11-2	TRBJ2-3	.	15	few
CSVRSGIQQFF	TGCAGCGTTCGATCTGGGATTCAGCAGTTCTTC	TRBV29-1	TRBJ2-1	.	11	few
CASSLLQGSGNTIYF	TGTGCCAGCAGCTTACTTCAGGGATCAGGAAACACCATATATTTT	TRBV28	TRBJ1-3	.	15	few
CASGDNISGNTIYF	TGTGCCAGCGGCGACAATATTTCTGGAAACACCATATATTTT	TRBV6-5	TRBJ1-3	.	14	.
CAWSLSGSNTDTQYF	TGTGCCTGGAGTCTGAGCGGTTCCAACACAGATACGCAGTATTTT	TRBV30	TRBJ2-3	.	15	.
CASSPGAGNEQFF	TGTGCCAGCAGCCCCGGGGCGGGTAATGAGCAGTTCTTC	TRBV7-3	TRBJ2-1	.	13	few
CASSFTGLRSSGANVLTF	TGTGCCAGCAGCTTCACAGGGCTTCGGAGTTCTGGGGCCAACGTCCTGACTTTC	TRBV5-6	TRBJ2-6	.	18	.
CASRNYPITNYGYTF	TGTGCCAGCAGAAATTATCCCATAACTAACTATGGCTACACCTTC	TRBV5-6	TRBJ1-2	.	15	.
CASSPALGGLAKNIQYF	TGTGCCAGCTCACCAGCCCTAGGGGGCCTAGCCAAAAACATTCAGTACTTC	TRBV18	TRBJ2-4	TRBD1	17	.
CASSIVGITGELFF	TGTGCCAGTAGTATAGTAGGGATCACCGGGGAGCTGTTTTTT	TRBV19	TRBJ2-2	.	14	few
CAWSVRDTGELFF	TGTGCCTGGAGTGTCCGGGACACCGGGGAGCTGTTTTTT	TRBV30	TRBJ2-2	.	13	.
CAISPGQGKTQYF	TGTGCCATCAGCCCCGGACAGGGAAAGACCCAGTACTTC	TRBV10-3	TRBJ2-5	TRBD1	13	once
CASSLPRPVGETQYF	TGTGCCAGCAGTTTACCGCGGCCTGTTGGAGAGACCCAGTACTTC	TRBV28	TRBJ2-5	.	15	.